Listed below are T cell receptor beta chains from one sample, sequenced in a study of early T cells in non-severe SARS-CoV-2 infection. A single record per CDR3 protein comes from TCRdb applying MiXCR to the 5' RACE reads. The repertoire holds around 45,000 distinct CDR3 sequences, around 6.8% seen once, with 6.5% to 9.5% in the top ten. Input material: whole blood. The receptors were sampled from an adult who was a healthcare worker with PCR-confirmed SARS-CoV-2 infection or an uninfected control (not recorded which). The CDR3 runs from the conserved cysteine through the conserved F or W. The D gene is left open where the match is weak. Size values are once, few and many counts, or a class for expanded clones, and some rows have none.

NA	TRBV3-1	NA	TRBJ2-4	CASSHGGINIQYF	TGTGCCAGCAGCCATGGCGGCATAAACATTCAGTACTTC
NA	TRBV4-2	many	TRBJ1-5	CASSQGGGDQPQHF	TGTGCCAGCAGCCAGGGGGGCGGAGATCAGCCCCAGCATTTT
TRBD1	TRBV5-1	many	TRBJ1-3	CASSVNLGDSSGNTIYF	TGCGCCAGCAGCGTGAACTTAGGGGACAGCTCTGGAAACACCATATATTTT
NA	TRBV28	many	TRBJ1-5	CASSLPRDHGGQPQHF	TGTGCCAGCAGTTTACCGCGTGACCATGGGGGGCAGCCCCAGCATTTT
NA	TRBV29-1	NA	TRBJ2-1	CSAGGPYNTYNEQFF	TGCAGCGCTGGGGGTCCCTATAACACCTACAATGAGCAGTTCTTC
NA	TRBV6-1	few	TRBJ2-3	CASSIESTDTQYF	TGTGCCAGCTCGATCGAGAGCACAGATACGCAGTATTTT
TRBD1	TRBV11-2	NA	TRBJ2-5	CASSRQGLETQYF	TGTGCCAGCAGCCGACAGGGATTGGAGACCCAGTACTTC
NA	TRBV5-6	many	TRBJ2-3	CASSLGPGGQHTQYF	TGTGCCAGCAGCTTGGGACCGGGTGGCCAGCATACGCAGTATTTT
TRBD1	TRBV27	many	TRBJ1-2	CASRPIPGQVHGYTF	TGTGCCAGCAGACCAATACCGGGACAGGTGCATGGCTACACCTTC
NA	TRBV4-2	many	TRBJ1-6	CASSQVSYNSPLHF	TGTGCCAGCAGCCAAGTATCCTATAATTCACCCCTCCACTTT
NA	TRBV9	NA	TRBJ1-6	CASSLPDSPLHF	TGTGCCAGCAGCCTTCCAGATTCACCCCTCCACTTT
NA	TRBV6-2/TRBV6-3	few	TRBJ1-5	CASGPNLWQPQHF	TGTGCCAGCGGGCCGAATCTATGGCAGCCCCAGCATTTT
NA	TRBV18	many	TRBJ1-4	CASSPGTPGQATNEKLFF	TGTGCCAGCTCCCCCGGGACACCGGGCCAGGCAACTAATGAAAAACTGTTTTTT
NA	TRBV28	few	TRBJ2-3	CASRPQRERSGTDTQYF	TGTGCCAGCAGACCTCAGAGAGAGCGGAGTGGTACAGATACGCAGTATTTT
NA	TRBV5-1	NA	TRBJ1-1	CASRELSVGDTEAFF	TGCGCCAGCAGAGAGTTGAGCGTTGGGGACACTGAAGCTTTCTTT
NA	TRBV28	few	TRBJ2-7	CASSPFYEQYF	TGTGCCAGCAGCCCGTTCTACGAGCAGTACTTC
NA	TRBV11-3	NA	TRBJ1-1	CASSLDFSTEAFF	TGTGCCAGCAGCTTAGATTTTTCCACTGAAGCTTTCTTT
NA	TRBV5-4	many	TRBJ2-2	CASSHGLFSVTTNTGELFF	TGTGCCAGCAGCCATGGTCTTTTCTCGGTAACTACGAACACCGGGGAGCTGTTTTTT
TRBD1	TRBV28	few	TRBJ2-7	CASSPQGAPSTYEQYF	TGTGCCAGCAGTCCTCAGGGGGCCCCATCTACCTACGAGCAGTACTTC
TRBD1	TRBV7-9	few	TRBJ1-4	CASSLLGQGNEKLFF	TGTGCCAGCAGCTTATTGGGACAGGGTAATGAAAAACTGTTTTTT
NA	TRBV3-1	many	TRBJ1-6	CASSQEQGPPYNSPLHF	TGTGCCAGCAGCCAGGAACAGGGTCCCCCGTATAATTCACCCCTCCACTTT
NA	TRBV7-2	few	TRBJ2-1	CASSLDRNNEQFF	TGTGCCAGCAGCTTAGACAGAAACAATGAGCAGTTCTTC
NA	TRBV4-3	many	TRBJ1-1	CASSLLPTGNMNTEAFF	TGCGCCAGCAGCCTCCTCCCCACAGGGAACATGAACACTGAAGCTTTCTTT
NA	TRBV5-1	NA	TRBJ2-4	CASSFDTPGNIQYF	TGCGCCAGCAGCTTTGACACTCCTGGGAACATTCAGTACTTC
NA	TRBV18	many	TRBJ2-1	CASSPPYGENEQFF	TGTGCCAGCTCACCACCTTACGGGGAAAATGAGCAGTTCTTC
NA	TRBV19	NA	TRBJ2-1	CASAPVSYNEQFF	TGTGCCAGTGCCCCCGTCTCCTACAATGAGCAGTTCTTC
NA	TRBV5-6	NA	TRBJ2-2	CASSLVGANTGELFF	TGTGCCAGCAGCTTGGTTGGGGCGAACACCGGGGAGCTGTTTTTT
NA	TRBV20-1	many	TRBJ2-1	CSARDPGGYNEQFF	TGCAGTGCTAGAGACCCTGGGGGGTACAATGAGCAGTTCTTC
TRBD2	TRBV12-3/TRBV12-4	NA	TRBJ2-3	CASSFGGGTDTQYF	TGTGCCAGCAGTTTCGGGGGGGGAACAGATACGCAGTATTTT
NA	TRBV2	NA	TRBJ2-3	CASSGITADTQYF	TGTGCCAGCAGTGGGATTACTGCAGATACGCAGTATTTT
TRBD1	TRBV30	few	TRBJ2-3	CAWSATGGKDTQYF	TGTGCCTGGAGTGCGACAGGGGGCAAAGATACGCAGTATTTT
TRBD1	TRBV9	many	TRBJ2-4	CASSPRDRENIQYF	TGTGCCAGCAGCCCCCGGGACAGAGAAAACATTCAGTACTTC
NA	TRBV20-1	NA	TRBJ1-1	CSARVPGVNTEAFF	TGCAGTGCTAGAGTCCCCGGGGTGAACACTGAAGCTTTCTTT
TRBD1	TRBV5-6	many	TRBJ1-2	CASSTGGWGYGYTF	TGTGCCAGCAGCACAGGGGGCTGGGGCTATGGCTACACCTTC
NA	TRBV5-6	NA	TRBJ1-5	CVSSYGEAGIQPQHF	TGTGTCAGCAGCTATGGAGAGGCGGGGATCCAGCCCCAGCATTTT
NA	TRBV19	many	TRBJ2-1	CASSYLSGTYNEQFF	TGTGCCAGTAGCTACCTTAGCGGTACCTACAATGAGCAGTTCTTC
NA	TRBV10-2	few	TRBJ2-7	CASNPGPTAYEQYF	TGCGCCAGCAATCCCGGACCGACGGCCTACGAGCAGTACTTC
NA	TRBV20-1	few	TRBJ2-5	CSARPLGTGGAQYF	TGCAGTGCTCGACCCCTAGGCACTGGAGGAGCCCAGTACTTC
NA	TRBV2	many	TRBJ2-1	CASSGSAGYNEQFF	TGTGCCAGCAGTGGGTCTGCGGGTTACAATGAGCAGTTCTTC
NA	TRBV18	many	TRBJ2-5	CASSPPYSSQGRETQYF	TGTGCCAGCTCACCACCATACTCTTCACAGGGAAGGGAGACCCAGTACTTC
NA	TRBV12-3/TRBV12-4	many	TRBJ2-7	CASSFAGTYEQYF	TGTGCCAGCAGTTTCGCAGGTACCTACGAGCAGTACTTC
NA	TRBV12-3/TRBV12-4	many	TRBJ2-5	CASMRETQYF	TGTGCCAGCATGCGAGAGACCCAGTACTTC
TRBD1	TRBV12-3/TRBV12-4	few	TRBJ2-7	CASSFGQGHEQYF	TGTGCCAGCAGTTTCGGACAGGGTCACGAGCAGTACTTC
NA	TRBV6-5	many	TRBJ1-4	CASSYSTGGEKLFF	TGTGCCAGCAGTTACTCGACGGGAGGGGAAAAACTGTTTTTT